One T cell receptor (beta chain) is described in this entry. This sample also contains other DNA sequences that code for the same CDR3. This sample is drawn from a study of blood T cell repertoires in COVID-19. Across under 25 US areas, participants ranged in age from about 18 to 90 years. In the original workflow: Counts of nucleated cells, estimated from reference gene primer amplification, were obtained. Using immunoSEQ multiplex PCR, the repertoire was profiled, and TCRdb retains in-frame clones only, with some absent. D and trimming come from the DNA, and the V and J calls and clone size come from that table. The sample lists roughly 330,000 clones, more than 75% occurring once. The V end lost 0 bases, the J end lost 5 bases, and 10 bases lay between the germline ends. CDR1 and CDR2 (germline): KGHSH, LQKENI. The CDR3 length is 14 residues.

Material for sequencing was PBMCs or T cells enriched from blood (not recorded which). This clonotype was sampled from a woman in her 30s who had recovered from COVID-19. J is TRBJ1-2 and V is TRBV18; D perhaps matches TRBD1 (5 bases). The CDR3 loop reads CASSPPGGAYGYTF. The CDR3 bases are TGTGCCAGCTCACCACCAGGCGGGGCGTATGGCTACACCTTC.